This T cell receptor beta chain appears in the sequencing data of a study of shared clonotypes between healthy human individuals. At the level of the study: CD4 naive cells filled three plates per donor, CD4 memory three, CD8 naive two and CD8 memory one.

The naive CD8 fraction comprised CD45RO-negative cells positively selected for CCR7 and excluded terminally differentiated effector memory CD45RA+ cells. Method: immunoSEQ multiplex PCR; TCRdb's copy keeps in-frame clones and lacks some. Among roughly 2 million clones listed, less than 95% were seen once. Germline V gives CDR1 GTSNPN, CDR2 SVGIG (reference sequence). With 2 bases clipped from V and 7 bases from J, the junction kept 13 bases outside the gene matches. CDR3 size: 16 residues. The source of this sequence is a man younger than 35 in good health. The genes are TRBV30 and TRBJ2-2; 7 nucleotides match TRBD2. The sample consisted of naive CD8+ T cells sorted from blood. In DNA, the CDR3 is TGTGCCTGGAGTTCCGGGAGGCTCCCCCTCCGCGGGGAGCTGTTTTTT. The encoded protein is CAWSSGRLPLRGELFF.